This TCR beta chain was recovered during a study of T cells in Graves' hyperthyroidism and ophthalmopathy. Deletions cut 3 bases from V and 1 base from J, with 14 bases between. The germline gives CDR1 SGHDT, CDR2 YYEEEE. The CDR3 runs 17 residues. Amplification of TCR beta CDR3 regions was performed using RNA transcripts as template. The primer set for the first-round RT-PCR of the TCR CDR3 was HTBI. From the multiplex PCR reads, TCRdb called clonotypes with MiXCR, one entry per CDR3 protein. The sample carries hundreds of thousands of distinct CDR3 sequences, approximately 14% recorded once. PBMCs were obtained from 7.5 to 10 ml fresh peripheral blood.

The TCR was taken from a woman in her twenties or thirties with Graves' hyperthyroidism that later progressed to Graves' ophthalmopathy. The sequencing sample was made of blood. The genes are TRBV5-6 and TRBJ1-6; D might be TRBD1 (6 bases). The CDR3 bases are TGTGCCAGCAGCTCGACTCCGGACAGTTCCTATAATTCACCCCTCCACTTT. It yields the protein CASSSTPDSSYNSPLHF.